This T cell receptor beta chain was observed in a study of T cells after yellow fever vaccination. Trimming took 2 bases from V and 5 from J, leaving 11 bases between them. This CDR3 spans 14 amino acids. In germline, CDR1 is MNHEY, CDR2 SVGAGI. MiXCR, run by TCRdb on the 5' RACE reads, gives a single entry per CDR3 protein. Of 160,000 or so distinct CDR3 sequences in the sample, more than 5.5% are singletons; the top ten hold under 3%. This clonotype was detected ten times or more. The rearrangement uses TRBV6-5 and TRBJ2-3; a weak D match, TRBD2 (5 bases). The receptor's source is a young man who received the YFV17D yellow fever vaccine. Here the sequenced sample was CD4+ T cells sorted from PBMCs, taken about 5 days after the first yellow fever vaccination. CDR3 sequence (DNA): TGTGCCAGCAGTTACACCCTAGCTGGAGATACGCAGTATTTT. Translation: CASSYTLAGDTQYF.